What follows describes a single TCR beta chain. The junction and the germline gene differ at one end; a read error may be behind it. Using a J-beta primer mix together with a sample-barcoded 5' primer, a second PCR was run for about 7 to 12 cycles. TCRdb independently ran MiXCR on the 5' RACE reads; one entry per CDR3 protein. The repertoire holds 800,000 to 950,000 distinct CDR3 sequences, with 48% as singletons. This specimen comes from a study of blood T cells in healthy people across ages. Sequencing input: blood. This clonotype was sampled from a man aged 25 to 40 in good health.

CDR3 nucleotides: TGTGCCCGCAGAACGGGACGGTACTACGAGCAGTACTTC. It is translated as CARRTGRYYEQYF. V is TRBV28 and J is TRBJ2-7; D could derive from TRBD1 or TRBD2 (5 bases each). Germline CDR1 and CDR2: MDHEN and SYDVKM. This CDR3 is 13 amino acids long.